The source of this TCR beta chain is a study of CD8 T cells in ankylosing spondylitis. Study-level points and caveats: Seemingly distinctive of ankylosing spondylitis blood was a TCR beta motif formed by eight highly homologous variants. Disease-linked clones were CD8+ and relatively rare in peripheral blood. The study looked at matched synovial fluid samples from ankylosing spondylitis patients. Disease-linked clones were reported to be significantly enriched there.

This CDR3 region has 13 residues. Germline V gives CDR1 DFQATT, CDR2 SNEGSKA (reference sequence). The ends were cut back, 6 bases at V and 7 bases at J, with 16 bases in the middle. Making the TCR beta libraries involved quantitative 5'-RACE with molecular barcodes. MiXCR, applied by TCRdb to the 5' RACE reads, yields one record per CDR3 protein. The table shows hundreds of thousands of distinct CDR3 sequences, with roughly 27% occurring only once. This clonotype has a handful of counts. The antigen remains unidentified. The material sequenced was blood, either unsorted or a sorted T cell fraction (not recorded which). The V call is TRBV20-1, the J call TRBJ1-5; D might be TRBD1 (6 bases). The sequence came from a male donor with ankylosing spondylitis. The CDR3 sequence is CSATTGGRQPQHF. The CDR3 coding sequence is TGCAGTGCAACGACAGGTGGCCGGCAGCCCCAGCATTTT.